This TCR beta chain was recovered during a study of post-analysis software for immune sequencing data. The V gene end was trimmed by 10 bases and the J gene end by 1 base; junction bases not matched to a gene: 6. The CDR3 loop spans 15 amino acids. From germline, CDR1 is ENHRY and CDR2 SYGVKD. The TCR beta cDNA libraries contained unique molecular identifiers. TCRdb itself ran the PCR reads through MiXCR, one entry per CDR3 protein. The data show approximately 460,000 distinct CDR3 sequences, around 40% seen once. About this clonotype itself: Its antigen is undetermined.

General study findings and limits: When patients were compared with controls, 4 or 5 TRBV segments were more frequent, TRBV5-6, TRBV5-1 and TRBV20-1 among them.

Material: blood. This receptor was taken from a girl under 18 with multiple sclerosis. V gene TRBV10-3 combines with J gene TRBJ2-7, with 14 bases matching TRBD2. The CDR3 sequence is CATGTSGRLSYEQYF. The CDR3, as DNA: TGTGCCACTGGGACTAGCGGGAGACTTTCCTACGAGCAGTACTTC.